This paragraph covers one T cell receptor (beta chain) sequence. Autoimmune disease history or systemic immunosuppression was exclusionary. The germline V gene encodes CDR1 SGDLS and CDR2 YYNGEE. The CDR3 spans 14 residues. Trimming stripped 4 bases from V and 1 base from J, with 11 bases between. The data were taken from a study of OX40 agonist ivuxolimab in advanced cancers. Study as a whole: Each patient was given ivuxolimab into a vein every 2 weeks, at 0.01 to 10 mg/kg. Anti-PD-1, anti-PD-L1 or anti-CTLA-4 therapy given earlier was allowed, and 30% to 45% had some.

Profiled with immunoSEQ multiplex PCR; TCRdb holds only in-frame clones, not every one. Here the sample spans about 21,000 clones, 85% to 90% being singletons. The source was CD4+ or CD8+ T cells sorted from blood, collected in a trial of the OX40 agonist ivuxolimab. The receptor was isolated from an adult with an advanced solid tumor such as melanoma, head and neck, liver or kidney cancer. The chain carries TRBV9 and TRBJ1-1; D is unresolved. The CDR3 nucleotides are TGTGCCAGCAGCCGAACTCCAGGGAACACTGAAGCTTTCTTT. Translated: CASSRTPGNTEAFF.